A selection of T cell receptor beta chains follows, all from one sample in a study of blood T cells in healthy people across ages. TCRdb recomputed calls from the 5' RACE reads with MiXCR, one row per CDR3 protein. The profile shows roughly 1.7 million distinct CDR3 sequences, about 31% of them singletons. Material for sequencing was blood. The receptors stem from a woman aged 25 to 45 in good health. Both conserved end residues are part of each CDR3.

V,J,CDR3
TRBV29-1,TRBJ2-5,CSVGGEETRYF
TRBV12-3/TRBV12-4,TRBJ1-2,CASSYRAAPLRSNYGYTF
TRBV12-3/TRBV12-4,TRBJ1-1,CASSKYDSNTEAFF
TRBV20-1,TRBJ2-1,CSATEDPNEQFF
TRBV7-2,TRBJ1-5,CASSLTGLDNQPQHF
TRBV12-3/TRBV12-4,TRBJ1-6,CASSFKQGSPLHF
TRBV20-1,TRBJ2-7,CSAVVNIGSYEQYF
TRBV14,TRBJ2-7,CASSAFETHSYEQYF
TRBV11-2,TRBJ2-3,CASSLVAGSNTQYF
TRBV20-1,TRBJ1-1,CSARQGAGMNTEAFF
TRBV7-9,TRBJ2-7,CASSLPRDSYEQYF
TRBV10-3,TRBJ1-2,CAIRRGDNYDYTF
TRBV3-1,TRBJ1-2,CASSQATGLGYGYTF
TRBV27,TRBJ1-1,CASSEPTGGNTEAFF